One and the same sample provided the 25 T cell receptor beta chains below, sequenced in a study of T cell changes during pregnancy in multiple sclerosis. Here immunoSEQ multiplex PCR was the method, and the copy in TCRdb shows in-frame clones only, minus some. The sample holds approximately 94,000 clones, around 92% seen once. This material consisted of peripheral blood, taken after pregnancy. The source of these receptors is a female donor with multiple sclerosis, enrolled in a pregnancy study.

The V and J genes are TRBV5-1 and TRBJ1-1; 7 bases are shared with TRBD1. Germline CDR1 SGHRS, CDR2 YFSETQ. The CDR3 length is 15 residues. J gave up 5 bases and V 4 bases, and 11 bases lay outside the gene matches. CDR3 sequence: CASSRRTGAETEAFF. Written as DNA, the CDR3 is TGCGCCAGCAGCCGCCGAACAGGGGCGGAGACTGAAGCTTTCTTT.

The rearrangement uses TRBV30 and TRBJ1-5; a weak D match, TRBD1 (5 bases). With 4 bases removed from V and 3 bases from J, the gap between germline ends came to 13 bases. Germline assignment: CDR1 GTSNPN and CDR2 SVGIG (reference sequence). The CDR3 consists of 14 residues. CDR3 protein: CAWTLGHSNQPQHF. The CDR3 DNA reads TGTGCCTGGACCCTCGGACACTCCAATCAGCCCCAGCATTTT. Full variable domain (outside the CDR3, taken from reference TRBV30 and TRBJ1-5): SQTIHQWPATLVQPVGSPLSLECTVEGTSNPNLYWYRQAAGRGLQLLFYSVGIGQISSEVPQNLSASRPQDRQFILSSKKLLLSDSGFYLCAWTLGHSNQPQHFGDGTRLSIL.

V and J are TRBV9 and TRBJ2-7, with D perhaps matching TRBD1 (6 bases). V gave up 4 bases and J gave up 2 bases, with 16 bases separating them. This CDR3 is 15 amino acids long. Germline V CDR1 and CDR2: SGDLS, YYNGEE. Here the CDR3 reads CASSPQGTGTYEQYF. The CDR3, as DNA: TGTGCCAGCAGCCCACAGGGCACCGGCACCTACGAGCAGTACTTC.

The V and J genes are TRBV7-3 and TRBJ2-3; 13 bases line up with TRBD2. The CDR3 sequence is 16 residues long. The J segment lost 6 bases and the V segment lost 4 bases, leaving 7 bases of the junction unmatched. CDR1 and CDR2 (germline): SGHTA, FQGTGA. CDR3 loop: CASSSRLAGGRDTQYF. The CDR3 nucleotides are TGTGCCAGCAGCTCCCGACTAGCGGGGGGTCGGGATACGCAGTATTTT.

The chain employs TRBV28 and TRBJ1-2, with 7 bases lining up with TRBD1. Trimming removed 5 bases from V and 8 bases from J; junction bases left unmatched: 5. The CDR3 contains 12 residues. Germline V CDR1 and CDR2: MDHEN, SYDVKM. The CDR3 is CASSPDRVGYTF. The CDR3 DNA reads as TGTGCCAGCAGTCCAGACAGGGTCGGCTACACCTTC.

The chain joins TRBV4-3 to TRBJ2-3; 11 bases line up with TRBD2. Looked up from germline, CDR1 is LGHNA and CDR2 is YSLEER. CDR3 length: 17 amino acids. The J segment lost 4 bases and the V segment lost 3 bases, leaving 9 bases of the junction unmatched. The CDR3 sequence: CASSQWPVSGGADTQYF. The CDR3 nucleotides are TGCGCCAGCAGCCAGTGGCCGGTTAGCGGGGGGGCAGATACGCAGTATTTT.

The V and J genes are TRBV5-1 and TRBJ2-2; 8 bases are shared with TRBD1. V dropped 4 bases and J dropped 5; count of bases not matched to a gene: 10. The CDR3 totals 16 residues. Germline values: CDR1 SGHRS, CDR2 YFSETQ. Here the CDR3 DNA reads TGCGCCAGCAGCCCGAAGACAGGGGCAGGGACCGGGGAGCTGTTTTTT. Residues: CASSPKTGAGTGELFF.

The J gene is TRBJ1-1, the V gene TRBV18; TRBD1 aligns across 7 bases. The V gene end was trimmed by 2 bases and the J gene end by 1 base; junction bases not matched to a gene: 7. CDR3 size: 16 residues. Germline V gene lookup returns CDR1 KGHSH and CDR2 LQKENI. CDR3 in amino acids: CASSPYVSGGNTEAFF. The CDR3 DNA reads as TGTGCCAGCTCACCATATGTGTCAGGGGGGAACACTGAAGCTTTCTTT.

J is TRBJ2-5 and V is TRBV29-1; 7 bases align to TRBD1. Germline-derived CDR1 and CDR2 are SQVTM and ANQGSEA. The CDR3 totals 12 residues. V was clipped by 7 bases and J by 5 bases; unmatched bases: 7. As DNA, the CDR3 is TGCAGCGCTGGGCGACAGGGCGAGACCCAGTACTTC. This translates into CSAGRQGETQYF. The full variable domain, rest sourced from reference TRBV29-1 and TRBJ2-5, is SAVISQKPSRDICQRGTSLTIQCQVDSQVTMMFWYRQQPGQSLTLIATANQGSEATYESGFVIDKFPISRPNLTFSTLTVSNMSPEDSSIYLCSAGRQGETQYFGPGTRLLVL.

The chain combines TRBV14 with TRBJ2-7, with 7 bases that match TRBD1. Losses at the gene ends were 1 base for V and 2 bases for J; bases not matched to a gene: 11. The CDR3 has 17 residues. Germline CDR1 SGHDN, CDR2 FVKESK. CDR3 loop: CASSQGVFGTAAYEQYF. CDR3 DNA: TGTGCCAGCAGCCAAGGAGTTTTTGGGACAGCGGCCTACGAGCAGTACTTC.

This chain links TRBV6-1 with TRBJ2-1; TRBD2 matches 13 bases. The germline V gene has CDR1 MNHNS and CDR2 SASEGT. After removal of 6 bases from V and 6 bases from J, the junction contained 5 bases not matched to a gene. This CDR3 has 15 residues. In nucleotides, the CDR3 is TGTGCCAGCAGAGCCGGGACTAGCGGGACCAATGAGCAGTTCTTC. Translation gives CASRAGTSGTNEQFF.

The DNA of the CDR3 is TGTGCCAGCAGTTCCTGGGACAGGGGGAGAGCTTTCTTT. This translates into CASSSWDRGRAFF. V gene TRBV27 combines with J gene TRBJ1-1; 11 nucleotides line up with TRBD1. The CDR3 has 13 amino acids. V was pared by 4 bases and J by 10 bases, with 5 bases of the junction left unmatched. Germline assignment: CDR1 MNHEY and CDR2 SMNVEV (reference sequence).

V usage is TRBV18 and J usage is TRBJ1-5; D call uncertain. This CDR3 is 13 amino acids long. Germline assignment: CDR1 KGHSH and CDR2 LQKENI. V was trimmed by 3 bases and J by 4 bases, leaving 7 bases between them. CDR3 amino acids: CASSPAANQPQHF. CDR3 DNA: TGTGCCAGCTCACCGGCCGCAAATCAGCCCCAGCATTTT.

The chain recombines TRBV11-1 with TRBJ2-5; unclear D gene. Deletions cut 4 bases from V and 4 bases from J, with 4 bases between. CDR1 SGHAT and CDR2 FQDESV come from the germline V gene (reference sequence). The CDR3 is 11 residues long. The CDR3 DNA sequence: TGTGCCAGCAGCTCCGTAGAGACCCAGTACTTC. Its translation is CASSSVETQYF.

The gene calls are TRBV29-1 and TRBJ2-7; 12 bases map to TRBD2. The CDR3 runs to 13 residues. The ends lost 3 bases at V and 3 bases at J; junction bases unmatched: 0. Germline V gene lookup returns CDR1 SQVTM and CDR2 ANQGSEA. The CDR3: CSVEGLAGYEQYF. CDR3 bases: TGCAGCGTTGAGGGACTAGCGGGCTACGAGCAGTACTTC.

This sequence joins TRBV19 and TRBJ1-1, with D maybe TRBD1 (5 bases). Trimming left V 3 bases short and J 4 bases short, with 18 bases between. The length of the CDR3 is 16 residues. Germline V CDR1 and CDR2: LNHDA, SQIVND (reference sequence). The CDR3 DNA reads as TGTGCCAGTAGTATCGGGGCAAGTCGCGGGACCACTGAAGCTTTCTTT. Protein: CASSIGASRGTTEAFF.

This chain uses TRBV5-1 with TRBJ2-6; D might be TRBD2 (6 bases). CDR1 and CDR2 from the germline V gene are SGHRS and YFSETQ. There are 18 residues in the CDR3. Trimming left V 0 bases short and J 0 bases short, with 13 bases between. The CDR3 sequence is CASSLDGTPRSGANVLTF. CDR3 bases: TGCGCCAGCAGCTTGGACGGGACTCCCCGCTCTGGGGCCAACGTCCTGACTTTC.

The V gene is TRBV7-9, the J gene TRBJ2-5; 11 bases line up with TRBD2. The CDR3 has 15 amino acids. V lost 2 bases to trimming and J lost 5 bases; unmatched junction nucleotides: 4. The germline V gene has CDR1 SEHNR and CDR2 FQNEAQ (reference sequence). The CDR3 DNA reads TGTGCCAGCAGCTTAACTAGCGGGAGAATGGAGACCCAGTACTTC. Protein product: CASSLTSGRMETQYF. The full variable domain, completed using reference TRBV7-9 and TRBJ2-5, is DTGVSQNPRHKITKRGQNVTFRCDPISEHNRLYWYRQTLGQGPEFLTYFQNEAQLEKSRLLSDRFSAERPKGSFSTLEIQRTEQGDSAMYLCASSLTSGRMETQYFGPGTRLLVL.

The chain links TRBV4-1 to TRBJ1-1; D is undetermined. There are 13 residues in the CDR3. Germline CDR1 MGHRA, CDR2 YSYEKL. Trimming took off 2 bases at V and 1 base at J, with 5 bases between the two ends. The CDR3 protein is CASSQLWNTEAFF. As DNA, the CDR3 is TGCGCCAGCAGCCAACTTTGGAACACTGAAGCTTTCTTT.

The chain couples TRBV2 to TRBJ1-2, with D possibly TRBD1 on 5 matching bases. Germline V gives CDR1 SNHLY, CDR2 FYNNEI. Deletions cut 7 bases from V and 0 bases from J, with 18 bases between. CDR3 size: 16 residues. CDR3 sequence reads: CASTPRVTEANYGYTF. CDR3 bases: TGTGCCAGCACCCCCAGGGTGACAGAAGCTAACTATGGCTACACCTTC. The whole variable domain, remainder taken from reference TRBV2 and TRBJ1-2, is EPEVTQTPSHQVTQMGQEVILRCVPISNHLYFYWYRQILGQKVEFLVSFYNNEISEKSEIFDDQFSVERPDGSNFTLKIRSTKLEDSAMYFCASTPRVTEANYGYTFGSGTRLTVV.

V is TRBV20-1 and J is TRBJ2-1; D is undetermined. The CDR3 is 10 amino acids. Germline CDR1 DFQATT, CDR2 SNEGSKA (reference sequence). CDR3 loop: CTPNSDEQFF. CDR3 nucleotide sequence: TGCACCCCAAATTCGGATGAGCAGTTCTTC.

The rearrangement uses TRBV5-4 and TRBJ2-1, with 7 bases identical to TRBD1. CDR3 length: 17 amino acids. V lost 1 base, J lost 3 bases, and 10 bases stayed unmatched. Looked up from germline, CDR1 is SGHNT and CDR2 is YYREEE (reference sequence). CDR3 in DNA: TGTGCCAGCAGCTTGTCCCATATGACAGGGCTCTACAATGAGCAGTTCTTC. Translation: CASSLSHMTGLYNEQFF.

The chain links TRBV5-1 to TRBJ1-4; TRBD1 matches 7 bases. V shed 0 bases and J 4 bases; nucleotides not matched to a gene: 9. The CDR3 extends over 17 amino acids. CDR1 is SGHRS, CDR2 YFSETQ, per germline. CDR3 region: CASSLGQGVAINEKLFF. As DNA, the CDR3 is TGCGCCAGCAGCTTGGGACAGGGAGTAGCAATTAATGAAAAACTGTTTTTT.

This chain's CDR3 is CASSSGPIQETQYF. The CDR3 bases are TGTGCCAGCAGTTCAGGTCCCATCCAAGAGACCCAGTACTTC. This sequence joins TRBV28 and TRBJ2-5; D gene uncertain. CDR3 length: 14 residues. Per the germline V gene, CDR1 is MDHEN and CDR2 is SYDVKM. Trimming took 4 bases from V and 1 from J, leaving 10 bases between them.

The rearrangement joins TRBV29-1 to TRBJ1-1; D perhaps matches TRBD1 (5 bases). V was clipped by 3 bases and J by 5 bases, with 13 bases between them. Germline V gene data show CDR1 as SQVTM and CDR2 as ANQGSEA. CDR3 size: 13 residues. CDR3 sequence reads: CSVERSGGTEAFF. For the CDR3, the DNA is TGCAGCGTTGAGCGCTCGGGGGGGACTGAAGCTTTCTTT.